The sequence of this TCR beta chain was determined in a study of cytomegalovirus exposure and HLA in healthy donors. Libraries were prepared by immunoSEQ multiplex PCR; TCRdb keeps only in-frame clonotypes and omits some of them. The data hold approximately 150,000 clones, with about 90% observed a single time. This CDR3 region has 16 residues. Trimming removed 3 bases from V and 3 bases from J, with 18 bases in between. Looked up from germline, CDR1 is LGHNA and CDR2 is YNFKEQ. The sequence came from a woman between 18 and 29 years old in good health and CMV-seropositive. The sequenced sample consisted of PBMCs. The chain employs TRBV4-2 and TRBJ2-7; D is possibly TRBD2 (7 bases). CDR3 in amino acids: CASSHPWWGGRYEQYF. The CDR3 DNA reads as TGTGCCAGCAGCCATCCCTGGTGGGGGGGGCGCTACGAGCAGTACTTC.